The 11 T cell receptor beta chains reported below all come from one sample, sequenced in a study of T cells in localized non-small cell lung cancer. Method: immunoSEQ multiplex PCR; TCRdb's copy keeps in-frame clones and lacks some. The sample holds 900 to 1,300 clones, 26% seen once. Sequenced material: lung tumor tissue, taken before any cancer treatment. The origin of the receptors is a male donor at least 60 years old with stage I squamous cell lung carcinoma.

This clone appeared a few times. This chain joins TRBV28 and TRBJ1-4; 7 positions match TRBD1. Germline V CDR1 and CDR2: MDHEN, SYDVKM. The CDR3 runs to 14 residues. With V trimmed by 5 bases and J by 6 bases, 6 bases remained unmatched. DNA for the CDR3: TGTGCCAGCAGTCATACAGGGGTATATGAAAAACTGTTTTTT. Translation gives CASSHTGVYEKLFF.

This clone was found once. The CDR3 nucleotides read TGCAGCGTTGCCCCGGACGCTGGAAACACCATATATTTT. Its translation: CSVAPDAGNTIYF. The chain recombines TRBV29-1 with TRBJ1-3; no reliable D call. Trimming took 4 bases from V and 2 from J, leaving 9 bases between them. Germline V CDR1 and CDR2: SQVTM, ANQGSEA. This CDR3 contains 13 residues.

Only a few counts were recorded for this clone. This sequence joins TRBV11-3 and TRBJ2-7; 8 nucleotides align to TRBD1. V lost 5 bases, J lost 2 bases, and 8 bases stayed unmatched. This CDR3 is 15 amino acids long. Germline CDR1 reads SGHNT; CDR2 reads YENEEA. CDR3 in DNA: TGTGCCAGCAGCCCCCGGACAGGGCTCCCCTACGAGCAGTACTTC. Its protein product is CASSPRTGLPYEQYF.

The chain recombines TRBV19 with TRBJ2-1; TRBD1 matches at 9 bases. Germline loops: CDR1 LNHDA, CDR2 SQIVND (reference sequence). V shed 10 bases and J 7 bases; nucleotides not matched to a gene: 11. This CDR3 comprises 14 residues. The CDR3, as DNA: TGTGCCACCGAACCGGGACAGGGAGGGAATGAGCAGTTCTTC. Translation gives CATEPGQGGNEQFF.

This clone was recorded a few times. The rearrangement uses TRBV6-8 and TRBJ2-2; D uncertain. From germline, CDR1 is MNHGY and CDR2 SAAAGT. Trimming removed 6 bases from V and 0 bases from J, with 14 bases in between. The CDR3 totals 16 residues. CDR3: CASRSQKPANTGELFF. CDR3 in DNA: TGTGCCAGCAGAAGCCAAAAGCCGGCGAACACCGGGGAGCTGTTTTTT.

The V gene is TRBV28, the J gene TRBJ2-1, with D perhaps TRBD1 (6 bases). Between the trimmed V and J ends, which lost 2 bases and 7 bases, there was a span of 15 bases. The CDR3 covers 15 residues. Looked up from germline, CDR1 is MDHEN and CDR2 is SYDVKM. CDR3 loop: CASSLGGTGWNEQFF. DNA of the CDR3: TGTGCCAGCAGTTTAGGGGGCACAGGGTGGAATGAGCAGTTCTTC. The whole variable domain, remainder taken from reference TRBV28 and TRBJ2-1, is DVKVTQSSRYLVKRTGEKVFLECVQDMDHENMFWYRQDPGLGLRLIYFSYDVKMKEKGDIPEGYSVSREKKERFSLILESASTNQTSMYLCASSLGGTGWNEQFFGPGTRLTVL.

This clone is labeled large. This sequence joins TRBV28 and TRBJ2-7, with D perhaps assigned TRBD1 or TRBD2 (6 bases each). Trimming stripped 2 bases from V and 2 bases from J, with 13 bases between. Germline-derived CDR1 and CDR2 are MDHEN and SYDVKM. The CDR3 length is 15 residues. The CDR3 loop reads CASSLTGRTAYEQYF. The CDR3 coding sequence is TGTGCCAGCAGTTTAACAGGGAGGACGGCCTACGAGCAGTACTTC.

This clone rates as large (0.1 to 1%). CDR3 protein: CASIFGGSSYNEQFF. Here the CDR3 DNA reads TGTGCCAGCATTTTCGGGGGGAGCTCCTACAATGAGCAGTTCTTC. This chain uses TRBV6-8 with TRBJ2-1; 7 bases fit TRBD2. Germline V gene sequence: CDR1 MNHGY, CDR2 SAAAGT. The trim removed 7 bases at V and 0 bases at J, leaving 6 bases unmatched. The CDR3 consists of 15 residues.

Only a few counts were recorded for this clone. V usage is TRBV11-3 and J usage is TRBJ2-3, with TRBD2 matching 8 bases. V was pared by 6 bases and J by 0 bases, with 5 bases of the junction left unmatched. The CDR3 length is 15 residues. Per germline, CDR1 SGHNT and CDR2 YENEEA. The CDR3 DNA reads TGTGCCAGCAGAGACCAGCGGGGGAGCACAGATACGCAGTATTTT. Translated: CASRDQRGSTDTQYF.

V and J are TRBV14 and TRBJ2-4; 13 nucleotides align to TRBD2. Germline CDR1 is SGHDN and CDR2 is FVKESK. This CDR3 comprises 17 residues. Trimming removed 4 bases from V and 4 bases from J; junction bases left unmatched: 7. The CDR3 here is CASSLATGLAGKNIQYF. For the CDR3, the DNA is TGTGCCAGCAGCCTCGCTACGGGACTAGCGGGAAAAAACATTCAGTACTTC.

V gene TRBV19 combines with J gene TRBJ2-2; D perhaps matches TRBD1 (5 bases). V was pared by 5 bases and J by 3 bases, with 10 bases between. The length of the CDR3 is 14 residues. In germline, CDR1 is LNHDA, CDR2 SQIVND (reference sequence). The CDR3 loop is CASSDLRDTGELFF. The CDR3 nucleotides are TGTGCCAGTAGTGACCTCAGGGACACCGGGGAGCTGTTTTTT.